The table lists the clone carrying this TCR beta chain with a count of one. What it binds is not known. Distinct nucleotide sequences in the sample also encode this CDR3. TCRdb's copy holds only in-frame clones and misses some; the assay was immunoSEQ multiplex PCR. The table records about 20,000 clones, more than 75% of them present only once. These data are taken from a study of PD-1 blockade in classical Hodgkin lymphoma. Study results and limitations: Complete responders possessed baseline diversity comparable to newly diagnosed patients.

As to time point: cycle 4 day 1 (C4D1), after six to seven weeks of nivolumab. Relapse after autologous stem cell transplantation occurred in every patient, and brentuximab vedotin exposure varied. Negative selection with magnets was how CD8+ T cells were isolated from the thawed PBMCs. The CDR3 totals 16 residues. Germline CDR1 MNHNS, CDR2 SASEGT. The ends lost 3 bases at V and 4 bases at J; junction bases unmatched: 11. The clonotype comes from a human donor with classical Hodgkin lymphoma. Specimen: CD8+ T cells from blood, collected before the fourth cycle of nivolumab. The chain combines TRBV6-1 with TRBJ2-7; 8 bases are a match to TRBD2. The CDR3 coding sequence is TGTGCCAGCAGTGAGGGGGCGGGGGGTGACCCGTACGAGCAGTACTTC. This sequence encodes CASSEGAGGDPYEQYF.